Below, 26 T cell receptor beta chains from the same sample are listed, as sequenced in a study of blood T cell repertoires in COVID-19. Sequencing was performed with immunoSEQ multiplex PCR; in TCRdb, only in-frame clones are kept and a portion is missing. The sample includes 140,000 to 150,000 clones, roughly 84% seen only once; the top ten take 10%. Sequencing used peripheral blood. These receptors originate from a man between 60 and 75 years old with active or convalescent COVID-19.

In DNA, the CDR3 is TGTGCCAGCAGCCGCCAAGTCTGGGGCTTTGCTCTTCGGGCCAACGTCCTGACTTTC. As protein: CASSRQVWGFALRANVLTF. The J gene is TRBJ2-6, the V gene TRBV5-6; TRBD1 might be the D (5 bases). The CDR3 spans 19 residues. The germline V gene encodes CDR1 SGHDT and CDR2 YYEEEE. The V and J ends lost 4 bases and 5 bases respectively, with 25 bases between them.

This clone was detected once. This chain links TRBV19 with TRBJ1-4, with 9 bases aligning to TRBD1. Germline V CDR1 and CDR2: LNHDA, SQIVND (reference sequence). V was pared by 5 bases and J by 3 bases, with 4 bases of the junction left unmatched. This CDR3 has 15 amino acids. CDR3 residues: CASSADRGANEKLFF. The CDR3 DNA is TGTGCCAGTAGTGCCGACAGGGGGGCTAATGAAAAACTGTTTTTT.

The rearrangement links TRBV2 to TRBJ1-2, with TRBD1 as a possible D gene (6 bases). Deletions cut 6 bases from V and 6 bases from J, with 14 bases between. Germline loops: CDR1 SNHLY, CDR2 FYNNEI. The CDR3 extends over 13 amino acids. CDR3 coding DNA: TGTGCCAGCAGGATACAGGGACCTGATGGCTACACCTTC. Its translation: CASRIQGPDGYTF.

The J gene is TRBJ1-5, the V gene TRBV2; D gene unclear. CDR3 size: 13 residues. From germline, CDR1 is SNHLY and CDR2 FYNNEI. V was shortened by 5 bases and J by 6 bases, with 11 bases between the two germline ends. CDR3 amino acids: CASSQEGFQPQHF. DNA for the CDR3: TGTGCCAGCAGTCAGGAGGGATTTCAGCCCCAGCATTTT. The whole variable domain, remainder taken from reference TRBV2 and TRBJ1-5, is EPEVTQTPSHQVTQMGQEVILRCVPISNHLYFYWYRQILGQKVEFLVSFYNNEISEKSEIFDDQFSVERPDGSNFTLKIRSTKLEDSAMYFCASSQEGFQPQHFGDGTRLSIL.

The rearrangement uses TRBV27 and TRBJ2-7; 8 bases are shared with TRBD2. This CDR3 comprises 20 residues. V trimming: 9 bases; J trimming: 3 bases; junction bases outside the gene matches: 28. Germline V gene sequence: CDR1 MNHEY, CDR2 SMNVEV (reference sequence). The CDR3 DNA reads TGTGCCAGGGACCGGGGACGGGGGGGGCTAGCGGAAACCCTAGACTACGAGCAGTACGTC. Its protein product is CARDRGRGGLAETLDYEQYV.

The rearrangement uses TRBV3-1 (or the pseudogene TRBV3-2) and TRBJ1-2; D remains ambiguous. V lost 0 bases and J 2 bases, leaving 10 bases between the germline ends. CDR3 length equals 15 residues. From germline, CDR1 is LGHDT and CDR2 YNNKEL (reference sequence). The CDR3, as DNA: TGTGCCAGCAGCCAAGATCGTTCAGTAAACTATGGCTACACCTTC. Translating gives CASSQDRSVNYGYTF.

The V gene is TRBV9, the J gene TRBJ1-1; 10 bases map to TRBD1. The V and J ends lost 2 bases and 0 bases, in that order; junction bases with no gene match: 4. From germline, CDR1 is SGDLS and CDR2 YYNGEE. The CDR3 totals 16 residues. CDR3 in amino acids: CASSVRDRGMNTEAFF. CDR3 bases: TGTGCCAGCAGCGTCCGGGACAGGGGCATGAACACTGAAGCTTTCTTT.

This chain connects TRBV30 to TRBJ2-7; D is possibly TRBD2 (5 bases). The CDR3 consists of 13 residues. Germline lookup yields CDR1 GTSNPN and CDR2 SVGIG (reference sequence). Trimming left V 2 bases short and J 4 bases short, with 12 bases between. The CDR3 loop is CAWSTPREYEQYF. The CDR3 DNA reads as TGTGCCTGGAGTACACCCCGGGAATACGAGCAGTACTTC.

The J gene is TRBJ2-1, the V gene TRBV28; TRBD1 might be the D (7 bases). Germline CDR1 reads MDHEN; CDR2 reads SYDVKM. Trimming took 8 bases from V and 5 from J, leaving 13 bases between them. There are 13 residues in the CDR3. The CDR3 nucleotides are TGTGCCAGCTGGAGGGGGCCTCACAATGAGCAGTTCTTC. Its protein is CASWRGPHNEQFF.

The chain carries TRBV19 and TRBJ2-7; TRBD2 is a possible D gene (6 bases). The CDR3 sequence is 14 residues long. Germline CDR1 reads LNHDA; CDR2 reads SQIVND (reference sequence). Trimming pared 4 bases from V and 0 bases from J, leaving 10 bases between. For the CDR3, the DNA is TGTGCCAGTAGTAAACGGGGGTTCTCCTACGAGCAGTACTTC. It codes for CASSKRGFSYEQYF.

The rearrangement links TRBV30 to TRBJ1-5, with D possibly TRBD1 on 5 matching bases. V lost 1 base to trimming and J lost 0 bases, with 10 bases between them. This CDR3 comprises 15 residues. Germline loops: CDR1 GTSNPN, CDR2 SVGIG (reference sequence). Written as DNA, the CDR3 is TGTGCCTGGAGTGCGTTTGACAGTAGCAATCAGCCCCAGCATTTT. Translation: CAWSAFDSSNQPQHF. Using reference TRBV30 and TRBJ1-5 for the parts outside the CDR3, the full variable domain is SQTIHQWPATLVQPVGSPLSLECTVEGTSNPNLYWYRQAAGRGLQLLFYSVGIGQISSEVPQNLSASRPQDRQFILSSKKLLLSDSGFYLCAWSAFDSSNQPQHFGDGTRLSIL.

As to this clone: The sample holds other DNA sequences that translate to the same CDR3. The CDR3 bases are TGTGCCAGCAGCTTGGGACTAGCGAACACCGGGGAGCTGTTTTTT. It specifies CASSLGLANTGELFF. This chain uses TRBV11-2 with TRBJ2-2; the match to TRBD2 covers 8 bases. V trimming: 3 bases; J trimming: 0 bases; junction bases outside the gene matches: 0. The CDR3 sequence is 15 residues long. Germline V gene sequence: CDR1 SGHAT, CDR2 FQNNGV.

The chain has TRBV7-2 and TRBJ1-2; D possibly corresponds to TRBD1 (6 bases). CDR1 and CDR2 (germline): SGHTA, FQGNSA. Trimming shortened V by 7 bases and J by 7 bases, and 19 bases separated the two germline ends. The CDR3 length is 14 residues. The CDR3 sequence: CASTPPQGRVGYTF. The CDR3 bases are TGTGCCAGCACCCCCCCCCAGGGGCGGGTTGGCTACACCTTC.

The sample holds one count of this clone. This sequence joins TRBV21-1 and TRBJ2-7; the D call TRBD2 from the table was never checked on the DNA. TRBV21-1 counts as a pseudogene. The CDR3 runs to 17 residues. The CDR3: CASSKAPGTSGICEQYV. CDR3 nucleotide sequence: TGTGCCAGCAGCAAAGCTCCCGGGACTAGCGGGATCTGCGAGCAGTACGTC.

J is TRBJ1-6 and V is TRBV12-5, with D tentatively TRBD1 (5 bases). V was shortened by 5 bases and J by 3 bases, with 17 bases between the two germline ends. The CDR3 totals 17 residues. Germline V gene data show CDR1 as LGHNT and CDR2 as FRNRAP. The CDR3 here is CASGPPRAGIYNSPLHF. The DNA for the CDR3 is TGTGCTAGTGGTCCCCCCAGAGCAGGGATCTATAATTCACCCCTCCACTTT.

This chain connects TRBV7-2 to TRBJ2-3; 9 bases are a match to TRBD1. This CDR3 comprises 14 residues. From germline, CDR1 is SGHTA and CDR2 FQGNSA. The trim removed 1 base at V and 4 bases at J, leaving 0 bases unmatched. The CDR3 nucleotides are TGTGCCAGCAGCTTAGGACAGGGGGCAGATACGCAGTATTTT. Residues: CASSLGQGADTQYF.

This chain connects TRBV4-1 to TRBJ1-2, with TRBD1 matching 10 bases. From germline, CDR1 is MGHRA and CDR2 YSYEKL. CDR3 length: 20 amino acids. V lost 0 bases, J lost 0 bases, and 13 bases stayed unmatched. The CDR3 region is CASSQEVVGTGASSNYGYTF. As DNA, the CDR3 is TGCGCCAGCAGCCAAGAGGTCGTGGGGACAGGGGCATCCTCTAACTATGGCTACACCTTC.

This clone is a singleton in its sample. The chain recombines TRBV9 with TRBJ2-4, with D tentatively TRBD2 (6 bases). V lost 4 bases, J lost 0 bases, and 14 bases lay in between. This CDR3 region has 16 residues. CDR1 and CDR2 (germline): SGDLS, YYNGEE. The chain's CDR3 is CASSQPGDVAKNIQYF. The CDR3, as DNA: TGTGCCAGCAGCCAACCGGGAGACGTAGCCAAAAACATTCAGTACTTC. The variable domain in full, with the rest retrieved from reference TRBV9 and TRBJ2-4, is DSGVTQTPKHLITATGQRVTLRCSPRSGDLSVYWYQQSLDQGLQFLIQYYNGEERAKGNILERFSAQQFPDLHSELNLSSLELGDSALYFCASSQPGDVAKNIQYFGAGTRLSVL.

The gene calls are TRBV30 and TRBJ1-5; 7 bases are shared with TRBD1. V trimming: 7 bases; J trimming: 9 bases; junction bases outside the gene matches: 15. Germline V gene data show CDR1 as GTSNPN and CDR2 as SVGIG (reference sequence). The CDR3 has 14 residues. The CDR3 DNA reads as TGTGCCTCCTCACGGCGAGGGGGCAACGCGCCCCAGCATTTT. Its protein product is CASSRRGGNAPQHF.

This rearrangement joins TRBV12-3 or TRBV12-4 to TRBJ1-2, with 7 bases identical to TRBD1. This CDR3 spans 13 amino acids. Trimming took 1 base from V and 12 from J; bases not matched to a gene: 8. CDR3 protein: CASSLGGQRSNTF. The DNA of the CDR3 is TGTGCCAGCAGTTTAGGGGGACAGAGGTCGAACACCTTC.

The genes are TRBV9 and TRBJ2-1; TRBD2 aligns across 10 bases. Germline loops: CDR1 SGDLS, CDR2 YYNGEE. The trim removed 1 base at V and 2 bases at J, leaving 6 bases unmatched. The CDR3 has 17 residues. The CDR3 is CASSVHGTSATYNEQFF. CDR3 sequence (DNA): TGTGCCAGCAGCGTACACGGGACTAGCGCAACCTACAATGAGCAGTTCTTC.

This chain links TRBV4-3 with TRBJ2-1; TRBD2 matches at 14 bases. The CDR3 length is 15 residues. V shed 0 bases and J 13 bases; nucleotides not matched to a gene: 5. Germline V lookup: CDR1 LGHNA, CDR2 YSLEER. CDR3 DNA sequence: TGCGCCAGCAGCCAAGATCAGACTAGCGGGAGGGATCAGTTCTTC. It yields the protein CASSQDQTSGRDQFF.

The chain links TRBV5-4 to TRBJ1-6, with D possibly being TRBD1 (5 bases). This CDR3 region has 15 residues. Trimming shortened V by 5 bases and J by 6 bases, and 15 bases separated the two germline ends. In germline, CDR1 is SGHNT, CDR2 YYREEE (reference sequence). CDR3 sequence (DNA): TGTGCCAGCAGGCCTGGTCCAGGGCTTAATTCACCCCTCCACTTT. It encodes CASRPGPGLNSPLHF. The full variable domain, with the rest looked up from reference TRBV5-4 and TRBJ1-6, is ETGVTQSPTHLIKTRGQQVTLRCSSQSGHNTVSWYQQALGQGPQFIFQYYREEENGRGNFPPRFSGLQFPNYSSELNVNALELDDSALYLCASRPGPGLNSPLHFGNGTRLTVT.

The chain has TRBV27 and TRBJ1-1; no clear D gene. Trimming removed 5 bases at V and 7 bases at J, with 17 bases between. CDR3 length: 14 amino acids. Germline loops: CDR1 MNHEY, CDR2 SMNVEV (reference sequence). CDR3 DNA sequence: TGTGCCAGCAGTCCCCATTCATTGGCCTTTGAAGCTTTCTTT. Translation: CASSPHSLAFEAFF.

The genes are TRBV14 and TRBJ1-1; tentatively, D is TRBD1 (6 bases). The CDR3 is made up of 14 amino acids. V was cut by 4 bases and J by 4 bases, with 13 bases left in between. From germline, CDR1 is SGHDN and CDR2 FVKESK. The CDR3 spells CASSLGDTRTEAFF. The CDR3, as DNA: TGTGCCAGCAGCCTCGGGGACACCCGCACTGAAGCTTTCTTT.

The genes are TRBV4-1 and TRBJ2-3, with a possible D match to TRBD1 (6 bases). The germline gives CDR1 MGHRA, CDR2 YSYEKL. This CDR3 comprises 16 residues. Trimming pared 1 base from V and 0 bases from J, leaving 11 bases between. The CDR3 here is CASSQGAGASTDTQYF. The CDR3 DNA reads TGCGCCAGCAGCCAAGGGGCAGGGGCCAGCACAGATACGCAGTATTTT.